Here is one TCR beta chain with its context. Its antigen is currently unknown. The sample comes from a study of T cell repertoires in cytomegalovirus infection. At the level of the study: Well-studied HLA-B-restricted epitopes and recently identified HLA-C-restricted epitopes of CMV were both used in the study. CMV infection plus the matching HLA type was flagged by public TCR beta signatures.

V lost 3 bases to trimming and J lost 1 base, with 9 bases between them. Germline V lookup: CDR1 SGHVS, CDR2 FNYEAQ. The CDR3 has 14 amino acids. MiXCR, run by TCRdb on the reads, gives a single entry per CDR3 protein. The data show about half a million distinct CDR3 sequences, about 33% seen once. Study-level points and caveats: Dominant in the ex vivo response were TCR beta clonotypes restricted by HLA-C and specific for CMV.

This rearrangement joins TRBV7-6 to TRBJ1-1; D not certain. Here the sequenced sample was cultured PBMCs, taken from culture after CMV antigen stimulation. The TCR comes from a human donor in good health (CMV status not recorded). Some clones in this sample may be carry-over from other donors' samples. The CDR3 sequence: CASSFGESNTEAFF. CDR3 coding DNA: TGTGCCAGCAGCTTTGGGGAGTCGAACACTGAAGCTTTCTTT.